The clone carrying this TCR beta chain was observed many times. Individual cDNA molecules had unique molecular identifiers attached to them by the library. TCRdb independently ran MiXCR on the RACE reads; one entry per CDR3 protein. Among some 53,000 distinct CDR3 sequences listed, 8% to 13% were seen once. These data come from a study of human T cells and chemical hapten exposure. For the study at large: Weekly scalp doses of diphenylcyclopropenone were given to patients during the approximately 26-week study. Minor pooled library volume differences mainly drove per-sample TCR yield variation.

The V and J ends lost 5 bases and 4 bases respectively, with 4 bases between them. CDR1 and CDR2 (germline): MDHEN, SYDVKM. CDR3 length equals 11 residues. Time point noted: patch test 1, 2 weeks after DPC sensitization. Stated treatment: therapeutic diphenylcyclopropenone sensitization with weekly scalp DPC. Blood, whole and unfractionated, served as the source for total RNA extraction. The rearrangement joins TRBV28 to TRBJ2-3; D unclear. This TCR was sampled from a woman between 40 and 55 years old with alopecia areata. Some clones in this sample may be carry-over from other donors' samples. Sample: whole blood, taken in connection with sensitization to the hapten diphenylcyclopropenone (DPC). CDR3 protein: CASSRSDTQYF. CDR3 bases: TGTGCCAGCAGTAGATCAGATACGCAGTATTTT. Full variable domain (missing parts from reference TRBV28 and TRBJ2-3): DVKVTQSSRYLVKRTGEKVFLECVQDMDHENMFWYRQDPGLGLRLIYFSYDVKMKEKGDIPEGYSVSREKKERFSLILESASTNQTSMYLCASSRSDTQYFGPGTRLTVL.